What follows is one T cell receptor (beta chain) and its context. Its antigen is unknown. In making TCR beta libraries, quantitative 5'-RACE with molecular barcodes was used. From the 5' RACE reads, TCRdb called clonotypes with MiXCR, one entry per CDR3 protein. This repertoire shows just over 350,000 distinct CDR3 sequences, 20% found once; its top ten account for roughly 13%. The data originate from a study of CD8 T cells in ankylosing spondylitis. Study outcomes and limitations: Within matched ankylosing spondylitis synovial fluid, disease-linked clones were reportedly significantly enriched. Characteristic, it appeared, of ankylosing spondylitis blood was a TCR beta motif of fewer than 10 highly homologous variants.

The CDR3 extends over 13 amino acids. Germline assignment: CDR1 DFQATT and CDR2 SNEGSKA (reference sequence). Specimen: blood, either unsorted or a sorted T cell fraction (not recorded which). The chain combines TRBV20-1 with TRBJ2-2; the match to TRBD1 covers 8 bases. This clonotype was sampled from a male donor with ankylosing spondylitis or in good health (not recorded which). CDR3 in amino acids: CSAGGANTGELFF. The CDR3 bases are TGCAGCGCAGGGGGCGCGAACACCGGGGAGCTGTTTTTT.